A selection of T cell receptor beta chains follows, all from one sample in a study of blood T cell repertoires in COVID-19. Profiling relied on immunoSEQ multiplex PCR, and the TCRdb table lists in-frame clones only, not all of them. Among a few hundred thousand clones listed, 70% to 90% were seen once. Sequenced: PBMCs or T cells enriched from blood (not recorded which). The origin of the receptors is a man aged 35-49 years who had recovered from COVID-19. Both conserved end residues are part of each CDR3. D genes are given only for firm matches. Only part of the rows carry a size: once, few, many, or a class if the clone is expanded.

size | D | J | V | length | DNA | CDR3
. | . | TRBJ1-2 | TRBV6-5 | 14 | TGTGCCAGCAGTTCTACGGGTCCATACTATGGCTACACCTTC | CASSSTGPYYGYTF
few | . | TRBJ2-1 | TRBV9 | 13 | TGTGCCAGCAGCGGTTCAGGGTACAATGAGCAGTTCTTC | CASSGSGYNEQFF
. | . | TRBJ1-5 | TRBV15 | 13 | TGTGCCACCAGCAGGGAGCCGCAGGGGCCCCAGCATTTT | CATSREPQGPQHF
. | . | TRBJ1-4 | TRBV27 | 14 | TGTGCCAGCAGTATCAGTCGGGGGGATGAAAAACTGTTTTTT | CASSISRGDEKLFF
. | TRBD1 | TRBJ2-2 | TRBV2 | 13 | TGTGCCAGCACCACAGGGGTTTTTGGGGAGCTGTTTTTT | CASTTGVFGELFF
. | TRBD1 | TRBJ2-4 | TRBV28 | 15 | TGTGCCAGCACAACGAGAAAACAGGGGGGTAACATTCAGTACTTC | CASTTRKQGGNIQYF
. | . | TRBJ2-1 | TRBV5-1 | 14 | TGCGCCAGCAGCTTGGCTAGCTCCTACAATGAGCAGTTCTTC | CASSLASSYNEQFF
. | TRBD1 | TRBJ1-1 | TRBV5-1 | 15 | TGCGCCAGCACCTCGGACGTGACAGGGGGCACTGAAGCTTTCTTT | CASTSDVTGGTEAFF
. | TRBD1 | TRBJ2-7 | TRBV7-8 | 15 | TGTGCCAGCAGCTTAGGGGGACAGGGGGCAGGTGAGCAGTACTTC | CASSLGGQGAGEQYF
few | TRBD1 | TRBJ2-1 | TRBV19 | 11 | TGTGCCAGTAAAGGGGGCTATGAGCAGTTCTTC | CASKGGYEQFF
. | TRBD1 | TRBJ2-7 | TRBV2 | 14 | TGTGCCAGCAGTGATTTGGACAGGGCCTACGAGCAGTACTTC | CASSDLDRAYEQYF
. | TRBD1 | TRBJ2-5 | TRBV12-3/TRBV12-4 | 13 | TGTGCCAGCAGTTTGAGACAGGGGAAGACCCAGTACTTC | CASSLRQGKTQYF
. | TRBD1 | TRBJ1-1 | TRBV29-1 | 12 | TGCAGCGTCGACAGGGGGAACACTGAAGCTTTCTTT | CSVDRGNTEAFF
. | TRBD2 | TRBJ2-3 | TRBV14 | 16 | TGTGCCAGCAGCCTGACTAGCGGGGGGGCCAGAGATACGCAGTATTTT | CASSLTSGGARDTQYF
. | . | TRBJ2-3 | TRBV7-2 | 15 | TGTGCCAGCAGCTTCCAGAGGACTAGCACAGATACGCAGTATTTT | CASSFQRTSTDTQYF
. | . | TRBJ2-6 | TRBV15 | 17 | TGTGCCACCAGCAGGGGGGGACAGAGCTCTGGGGCCAACGTCCTGACTTTC | CATSRGGQSSGANVLTF
. | TRBD1 | TRBJ1-1 | TRBV9 | 15 | TGTGCCAGCATTGCGGTCCCGGTAGGGGGCAGCGAAGCTTTCTTT | CASIAVPVGGSEAFF
few | TRBD1 | TRBJ2-1 | TRBV27 | 16 | TGTGCCAGCAGACCGCTTGACAGGGTGGCCTACAATGAGCAGTTCTTC | CASRPLDRVAYNEQFF
. | TRBD1 | TRBJ2-7 | TRBV15 | 15 | TGTGCCACCAGCATTAGCGGACAGGGATCCTACGAGCAGTACTTC | CATSISGQGSYEQYF
few | TRBD1 | TRBJ2-3 | TRBV2 | 16 | TGTGCCAGCAGACCACCCGGGACAGGGCCCACAGATACGCAGTATTTT | CASRPPGTGPTDTQYF
. | . | TRBJ1-3 | TRBV6-1 | 15 | TGTGCCAGCAGTGAACTGGGGGCGACGGGAAACACCATATATTTT | CASSELGATGNTIYF
. | . | TRBJ2-3 | TRBV6-1 | 18 | TGTGCCAGCAGTGACCCCGTGGGCGCCGCGTTTGGCACAGATACGCAGTATTTT | CASSDPVGAAFGTDTQYF
once | . | TRBJ2-1 | TRBV24-1 | 14 | TGTGCCACCAGGGGAACGACGGGGTTGGGCGAGCAGTTCTTC | CATRGTTGLGEQFF
. | TRBD2 | TRBJ2-1 | TRBV14 | 19 | TGTGCCAGCAGCCAAGAATCTGGACTAGCGTTAAGCTCCTACAATGAGCAGTTCTTC | CASSQESGLALSSYNEQFF
. | TRBD1 | TRBJ1-3 | TRBV9 | 17 | TGTGCCAGCAGCGTAGGGACAGGGACCCTCTCTGGAAACACCATATATTTT | CASSVGTGTLSGNTIYF
. | . | TRBJ1-2 | TRBV7-9 | 15 | TGTGCCAGCAGCTTAGGAGCGTCAGCTAACTATGGCTACACCTTC | CASSLGASANYGYTF
. | . | TRBJ2-7 | TRBV7-9 | 13 | TGTGCCAGCAGCCCCGGGTCAGCGTACGAGCAGTACTTC | CASSPGSAYEQYF
. | . | TRBJ2-2 | TRBV27 | 17 | TGTGCCAGCAGTTTATCGTCCCGGAGTCTGAACACCGGGGAGCTGTTTTTT | CASSLSSRSLNTGELFF
few | TRBD1 | TRBJ2-2 | TRBV4-1 | 15 | TGCGCCAGCAGCCAAGGGACAGGGGGCTTCGGGGAGCTGTTTTTT | CASSQGTGGFGELFF
. | TRBD2 | TRBJ2-7 | TRBV5-4 | 14 | TGTGCCAGCAGTCCGCTAGCGGGGGGCTACGAGCAGTACTTC | CASSPLAGGYEQYF
. | . | TRBJ2-1 | TRBV14 | 12 | TGTGCCAGCAGCATCGGGACTCCCGAGCAGTTCTTC | CASSIGTPEQFF
. | . | TRBJ2-1 | TRBV7-5 | 16 | TGTGTCAGAATCTTGACAGGCCTAAACCGGGCGGATGAGCAGTTCTTC | CVRILTGLNRADEQFF
. | TRBD1 | TRBJ1-4 | TRBV2 | 14 | TGTGCCAGCAGCCGACAGGGCCCCAATGAAAAACTGTTTTTT | CASSRQGPNEKLFF
. | TRBD2 | TRBJ2-5 | TRBV5-4 | 15 | TGTGCCAGCAGCTCTGGGACTAGCGGGAGAGAGACCCAGTACTTC | CASSSGTSGRETQYF
. | . | TRBJ1-1 | TRBV10-3 | 14 | TGTGCCATCACTGCAGGGGTAAAGAACACTGAAGCTTTCTTT | CAITAGVKNTEAFF
. | . | TRBJ1-2 | TRBV9 | 15 | TGTGCCAGCAGCTTACCGACTCCGGGGGACTATGGCTACACCTTC | CASSLPTPGDYGYTF
. | . | TRBJ2-2 | TRBV2 | 15 | TGTGCCAGCGGACTACGGGGCAAGAACACCGGGGAGCTGTTTTTT | CASGLRGKNTGELFF
. | . | TRBJ2-2 | TRBV5-1 | 15 | TGCGCCAGCAGCTTCAACGGGGTAGACGGCGGGGAGCTGTTTTTT | CASSFNGVDGGELFF
. | TRBD2 | TRBJ2-1 | TRBV7-6 | 16 | TGTGCCAGCAGCTTATTAGCGGGGACGGGGTACAATGAGCAGTTCTTC | CASSLLAGTGYNEQFF
. | . | TRBJ2-3 | TRBV5-1 | 13 | TGCGCCAGCAGCCCTGCGAATGGAGATACGCAGTATTTT | CASSPANGDTQYF
. | . | TRBJ1-4 | TRBV4-2 | 19 | TGTGCCAGCACGACGTGGTCATCGAAGGGGCGGCCTCTTAATGAAAAACTGTTTTTT | CASTTWSSKGRPLNEKLFF
once | . | TRBJ1-2 | TRBV2 | 15 | TGTGCCAGCAGCAACTGGGGGGAGGCCTCCTATGGCTACACCTTC | CASSNWGEASYGYTF
. | . | TRBJ1-4 | TRBV2 | 15 | TGTGCCAGCAGTATTTATGCGGGGCGCTTAGAAAAACTGTTTTTT | CASSIYAGRLEKLFF
. | TRBD2 | TRBJ2-1 | TRBV7-8 | 19 | TGTGCCAGCAGCTCCGCTACCCAAACTAGCGGGAGGGTATACAATGAGCAGTTCTTC | CASSSATQTSGRVYNEQFF
. | . | TRBJ1-5 | TRBV3-1/TRBV3-2 | 14 | TGTGCCAGCAGCCAACAACAGGGTGGCCAGCCCCAGCATTTT | CASSQQQGGQPQHF
. | TRBD1 | TRBJ2-7 | TRBV7-6 | 17 | TGTGCCAGCAGCTTCGGGACAGGGAATTCGGGCCCCTACGAGCAGTACTTC | CASSFGTGNSGPYEQYF
. | . | TRBJ2-7 | TRBV29-1 | 15 | TGCAGCGTTGTTAGCGGAGGGGCAATCTCCTACGAGCAGTACTTC | CSVVSGGAISYEQYF
. | . | TRBJ2-1 | TRBV4-1 | 13 | TGCGCCAGCAGCCAAGATAGACATCTCGGGCAGTTCTTC | CASSQDRHLGQFF
. | TRBD1 | TRBJ2-7 | TRBV27 | 13 | TGTGCCAGCAGTTTACCTAACAGGGGAAAGCAGTACTTC | CASSLPNRGKQYF
. | . | TRBJ1-1 | TRBV15 | 15 | TGTGCCACCAGCATCTCCACAGGAAGGAACACTGAAGCTTTCTTT | CATSISTGRNTEAFF
once | . | TRBJ1-3 | TRBV13 | 17 | TGTGCCAGCAGCTTAGAAGTCAGTTCCCGCTCTGGAAACACCATATATTTT | CASSLEVSSRSGNTIYF
. | . | TRBJ1-5 | TRBV4-2 | 14 | TGTGCCAGCAGCCAAGGGCTTAGCAATCAGCCCCAGCATTTT | CASSQGLSNQPQHF
. | . | TRBJ2-1 | TRBV19 | 15 | TGTGCCAGTAGTATCACCCCGGGACTCTACAATGAGCAGTTCTTC | CASSITPGLYNEQFF
. | . | TRBJ1-3 | TRBV9 | 15 | TGTGCCAGCAGCCCCCTAGGAGCCTCTGGAAACACCATATATTTT | CASSPLGASGNTIYF
. | . | TRBJ1-4 | TRBV5-1 | 14 | TGCGCCAGCAGTATAGAGGGCGGGAATGAAAAACTGTTTTTT | CASSIEGGNEKLFF